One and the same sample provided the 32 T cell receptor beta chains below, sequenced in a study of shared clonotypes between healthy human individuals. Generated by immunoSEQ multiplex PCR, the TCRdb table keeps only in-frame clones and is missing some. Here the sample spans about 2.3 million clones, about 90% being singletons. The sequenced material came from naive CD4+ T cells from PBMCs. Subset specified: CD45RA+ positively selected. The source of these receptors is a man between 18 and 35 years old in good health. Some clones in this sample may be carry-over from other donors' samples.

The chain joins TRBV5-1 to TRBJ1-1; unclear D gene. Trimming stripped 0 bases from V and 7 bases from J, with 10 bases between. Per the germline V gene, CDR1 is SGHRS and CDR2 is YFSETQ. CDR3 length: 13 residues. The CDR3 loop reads CASSLAPDIEAFF. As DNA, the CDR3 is TGCGCCAGCAGCTTGGCCCCGGATATTGAAGCTTTCTTT. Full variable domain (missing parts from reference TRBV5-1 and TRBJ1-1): KAGVTQTPRYLIKTRGQQVTLSCSPISGHRSVSWYQQTPGQGLQFLFEYFSETQRNKGNFPGRFSGRQFSNSRSEMNVSTLELGDSALYLCASSLAPDIEAFFGQGTRLTVV.

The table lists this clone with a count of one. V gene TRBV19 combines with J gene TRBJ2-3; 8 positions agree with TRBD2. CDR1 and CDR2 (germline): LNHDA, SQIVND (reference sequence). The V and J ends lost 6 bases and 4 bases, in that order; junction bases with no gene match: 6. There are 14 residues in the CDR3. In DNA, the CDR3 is TGTGCCAGTAGGAGCACGGGGGGGCCAGATACGCAGTATTTT. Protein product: CASRSTGGPDTQYF. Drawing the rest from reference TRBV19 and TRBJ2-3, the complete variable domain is DGGITQSPKYLFRKEGQNVTLSCEQNLNHDAMYWYRQDPGQGLRLIYYSQIVNDFQKGDIAEGYSVSREKKESFPLTVTSAQKNPTAFYLCASRSTGGPDTQYFGPGTRLTVL.

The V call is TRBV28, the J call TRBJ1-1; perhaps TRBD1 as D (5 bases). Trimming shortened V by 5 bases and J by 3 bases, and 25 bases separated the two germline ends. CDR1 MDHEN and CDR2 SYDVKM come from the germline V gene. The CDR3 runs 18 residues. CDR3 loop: CASSLLPRPSRADTEAFF. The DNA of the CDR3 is TGTGCCAGCAGTCTACTTCCTCGACCCAGCAGGGCGGACACTGAAGCTTTCTTT.

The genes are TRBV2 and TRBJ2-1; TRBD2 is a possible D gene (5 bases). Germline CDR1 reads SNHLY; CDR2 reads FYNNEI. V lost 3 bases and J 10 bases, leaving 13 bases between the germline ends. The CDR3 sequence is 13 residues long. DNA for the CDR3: TGTGCCAGCAGTGATGAGCTAGCAGCCGAGCAGTTCTTC. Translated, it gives CASSDELAAEQFF.

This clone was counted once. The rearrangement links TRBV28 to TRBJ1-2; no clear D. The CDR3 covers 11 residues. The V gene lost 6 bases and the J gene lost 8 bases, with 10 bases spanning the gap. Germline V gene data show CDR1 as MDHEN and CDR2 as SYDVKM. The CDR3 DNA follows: TGTGCCAGCAGCTTCAACTCCGGCTACACCTTC. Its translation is CASSFNSGYTF.

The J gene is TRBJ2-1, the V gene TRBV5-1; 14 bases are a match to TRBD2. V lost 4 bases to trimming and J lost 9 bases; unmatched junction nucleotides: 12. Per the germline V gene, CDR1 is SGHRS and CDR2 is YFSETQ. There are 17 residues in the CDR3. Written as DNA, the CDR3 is TGCGCCAGCAGCGGCAAAACCGGGACTAGCGGGAGCGGTGAGCAGTTCTTC. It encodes CASSGKTGTSGSGEQFF. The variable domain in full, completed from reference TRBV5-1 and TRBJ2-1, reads KAGVTQTPRYLIKTRGQQVTLSCSPISGHRSVSWYQQTPGQGLQFLFEYFSETQRNKGNFPGRFSGRQFSNSRSEMNVSTLELGDSALYLCASSGKTGTSGSGEQFFGPGTRLTVL.

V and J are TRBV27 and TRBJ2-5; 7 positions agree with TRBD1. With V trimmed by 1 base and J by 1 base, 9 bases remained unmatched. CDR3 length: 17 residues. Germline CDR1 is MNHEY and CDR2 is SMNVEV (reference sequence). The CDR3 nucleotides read TGTGCCAGCAGTTTATTTGGGGACAGCGTGGGCCAAGAGACCCAGTACTTC. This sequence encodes CASSLFGDSVGQETQYF.

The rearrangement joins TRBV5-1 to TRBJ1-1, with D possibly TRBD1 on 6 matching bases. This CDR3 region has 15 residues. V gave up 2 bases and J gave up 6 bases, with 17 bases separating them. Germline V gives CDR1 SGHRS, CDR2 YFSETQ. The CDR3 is CASSFPGPGGPEAFF. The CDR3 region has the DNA TGCGCCAGCAGCTTTCCGGGTCCCGGGGGCCCTGAAGCTTTCTTT. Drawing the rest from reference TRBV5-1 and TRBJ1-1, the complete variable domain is KAGVTQTPRYLIKTRGQQVTLSCSPISGHRSVSWYQQTPGQGLQFLFEYFSETQRNKGNFPGRFSGRQFSNSRSEMNVSTLELGDSALYLCASSFPGPGGPEAFFGQGTRLTVV.

CDR3: CASSSTGYGGNEQFF. In DNA form, the CDR3 reads TGTGCCAGCAGCTCAACAGGGTATGGCGGGAATGAGCAGTTCTTC. The chain couples TRBV7-3 to TRBJ2-1; D possibly corresponds to TRBD1 (6 bases). Trimming cost V 4 bases and J 7 bases, with 17 bases left between them. CDR3 length: 15 amino acids. Germline V CDR1 and CDR2: SGHTA, FQGTGA.

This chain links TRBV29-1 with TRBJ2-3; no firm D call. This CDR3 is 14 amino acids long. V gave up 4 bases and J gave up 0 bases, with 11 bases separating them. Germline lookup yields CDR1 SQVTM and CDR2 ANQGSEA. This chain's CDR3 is CSVAPAISTDTQYF. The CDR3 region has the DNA TGCAGCGTTGCCCCCGCGATTAGCACAGATACGCAGTATTTT.

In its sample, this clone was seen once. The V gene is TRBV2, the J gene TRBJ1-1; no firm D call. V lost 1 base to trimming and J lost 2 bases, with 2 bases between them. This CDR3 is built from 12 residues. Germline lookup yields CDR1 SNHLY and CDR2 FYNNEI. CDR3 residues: CASSEVNTEAFF. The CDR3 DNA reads TGTGCCAGCAGTGAAGTAAACACTGAAGCTTTCTTT.

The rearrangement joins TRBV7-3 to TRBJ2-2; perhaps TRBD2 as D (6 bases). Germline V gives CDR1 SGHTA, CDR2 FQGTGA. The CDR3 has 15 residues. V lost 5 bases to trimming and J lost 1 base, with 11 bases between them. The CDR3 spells CASSPSSGNTGELFF. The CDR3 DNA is TGTGCCAGCAGCCCAAGTAGCGGGAACACCGGGGAGCTGTTTTTT.

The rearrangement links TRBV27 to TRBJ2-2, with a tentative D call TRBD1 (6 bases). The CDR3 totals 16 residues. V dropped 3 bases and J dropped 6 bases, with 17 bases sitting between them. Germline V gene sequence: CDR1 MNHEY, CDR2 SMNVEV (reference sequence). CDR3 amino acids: CASSFLQGRGSGELFF. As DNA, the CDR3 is TGTGCCAGCAGTTTTTTACAGGGCCGCGGTTCCGGGGAGCTGTTTTTT.

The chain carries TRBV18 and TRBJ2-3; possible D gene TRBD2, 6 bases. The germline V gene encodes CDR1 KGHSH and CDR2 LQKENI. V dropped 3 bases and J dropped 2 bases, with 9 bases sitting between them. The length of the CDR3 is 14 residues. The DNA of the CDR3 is TGTGCCAGCTCACCCGGGACTTTCACAGATACGCAGTATTTT. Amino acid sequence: CASSPGTFTDTQYF.

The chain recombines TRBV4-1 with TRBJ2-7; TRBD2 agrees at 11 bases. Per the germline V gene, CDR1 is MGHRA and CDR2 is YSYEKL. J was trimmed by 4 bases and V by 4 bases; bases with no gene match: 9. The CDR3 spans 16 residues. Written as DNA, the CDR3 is TGCGCCAGCAGCCTAAGGGTAGCGGGAGGGCTTTACGAGCAGTACTTC. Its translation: CASSLRVAGGLYEQYF.

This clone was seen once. CDR3 protein: CASSGFPGQGRQPQHF. For the CDR3, the DNA is TGTGCCAGCAGTGGATTCCCGGGACAGGGCCGTCAGCCCCAGCATTTT. V usage is TRBV6-1 and J usage is TRBJ1-5, with 9 positions matching TRBD1. The ends lost 4 bases at V and 6 bases at J; junction bases unmatched: 10. The CDR3 length is 16 residues. Germline lookup yields CDR1 MNHNS and CDR2 SASEGT.

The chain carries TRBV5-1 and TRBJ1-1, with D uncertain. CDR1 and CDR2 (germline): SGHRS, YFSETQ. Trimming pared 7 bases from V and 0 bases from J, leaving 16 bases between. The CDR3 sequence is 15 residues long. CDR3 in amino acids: CASSRGPLMNTEAFF. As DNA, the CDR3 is TGCGCCAGCTCGCGGGGTCCCCTTATGAACACTGAAGCTTTCTTT.

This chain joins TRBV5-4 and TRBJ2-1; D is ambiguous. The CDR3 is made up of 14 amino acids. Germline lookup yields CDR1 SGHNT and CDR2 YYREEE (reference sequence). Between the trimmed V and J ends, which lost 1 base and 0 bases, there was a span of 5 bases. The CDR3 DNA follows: TGTGCCAGCAGCTTGTCTCGCTCCTACAATGAGCAGTTCTTC. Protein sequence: CASSLSRSYNEQFF.

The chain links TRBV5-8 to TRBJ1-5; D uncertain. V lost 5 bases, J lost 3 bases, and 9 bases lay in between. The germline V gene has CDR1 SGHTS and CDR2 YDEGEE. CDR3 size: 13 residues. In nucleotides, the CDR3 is TGTGCCAGCAGTAACCAATTCAATCAGCCCCAGCATTTT. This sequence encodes CASSNQFNQPQHF.

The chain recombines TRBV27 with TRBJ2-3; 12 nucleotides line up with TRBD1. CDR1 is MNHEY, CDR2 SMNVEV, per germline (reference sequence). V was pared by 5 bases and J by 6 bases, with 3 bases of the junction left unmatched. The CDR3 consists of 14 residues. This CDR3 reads CASSGGTGGDTQYF. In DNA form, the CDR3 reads TGTGCCAGCAGTGGCGGGACAGGGGGCGATACGCAGTATTTT.

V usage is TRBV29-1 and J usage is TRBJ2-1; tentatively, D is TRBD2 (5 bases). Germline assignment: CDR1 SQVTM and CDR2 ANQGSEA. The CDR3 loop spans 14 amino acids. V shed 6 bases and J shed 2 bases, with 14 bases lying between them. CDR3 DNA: TGCAGCGTGGGCCCGAGGGTAGCCTACAATGAGCAGTTCTTC. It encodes CSVGPRVAYNEQFF.

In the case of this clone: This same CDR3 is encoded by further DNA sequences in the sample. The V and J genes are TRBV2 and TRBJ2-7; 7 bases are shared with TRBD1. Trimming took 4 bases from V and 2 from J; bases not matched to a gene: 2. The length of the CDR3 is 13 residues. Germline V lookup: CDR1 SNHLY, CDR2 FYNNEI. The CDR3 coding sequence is TGTGCCAGCAGTGGACAGGGAGCCTACGAGCAGTACTTC. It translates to CASSGQGAYEQYF.

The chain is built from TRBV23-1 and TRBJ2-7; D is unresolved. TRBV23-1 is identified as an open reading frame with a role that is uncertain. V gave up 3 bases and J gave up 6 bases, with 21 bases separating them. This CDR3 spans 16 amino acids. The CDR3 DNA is TGCGCCAGCAGTCATCCCACCCTGGCGAGGCCTTCCGAGCAGTACTTC. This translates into CASSHPTLARPSEQYF.

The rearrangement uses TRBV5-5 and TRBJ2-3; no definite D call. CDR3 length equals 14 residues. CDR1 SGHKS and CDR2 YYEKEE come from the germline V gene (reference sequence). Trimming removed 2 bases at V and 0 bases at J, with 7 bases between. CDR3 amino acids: CASSFYISTDTQYF. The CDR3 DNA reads TGTGCCAGCAGCTTTTACATCAGCACAGATACGCAGTATTTT.

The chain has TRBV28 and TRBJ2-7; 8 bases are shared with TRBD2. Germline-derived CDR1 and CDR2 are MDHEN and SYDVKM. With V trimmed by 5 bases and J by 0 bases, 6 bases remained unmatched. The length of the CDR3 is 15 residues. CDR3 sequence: CASSNSGASSYEQYF. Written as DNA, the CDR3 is TGTGCCAGCAGTAATAGCGGGGCTAGCTCCTACGAGCAGTACTTC.

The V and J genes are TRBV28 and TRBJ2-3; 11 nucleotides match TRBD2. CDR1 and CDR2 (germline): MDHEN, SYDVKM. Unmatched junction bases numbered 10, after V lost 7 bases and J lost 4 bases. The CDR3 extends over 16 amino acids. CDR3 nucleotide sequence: TGTGCCAGCATGCCTAGCGGGAGGAAGGGGGCAGATACGCAGTATTTT. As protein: CASMPSGRKGADTQYF.

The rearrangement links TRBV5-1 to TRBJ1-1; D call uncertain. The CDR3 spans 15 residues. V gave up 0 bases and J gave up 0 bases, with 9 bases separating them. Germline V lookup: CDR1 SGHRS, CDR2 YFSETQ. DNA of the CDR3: TGCGCCAGCAGCTTGGCTAACAGCTTGAACACTGAAGCTTTCTTT. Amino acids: CASSLANSLNTEAFF.

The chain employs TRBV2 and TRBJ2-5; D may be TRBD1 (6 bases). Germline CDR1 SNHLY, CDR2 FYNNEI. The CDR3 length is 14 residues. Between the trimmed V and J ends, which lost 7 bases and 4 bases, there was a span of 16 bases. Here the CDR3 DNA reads TGTGCCAGCAAAATCACAGGGTCCCTAGAGACCCAGTACTTC. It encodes CASKITGSLETQYF. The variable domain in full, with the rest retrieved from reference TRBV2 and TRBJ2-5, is EPEVTQTPSHQVTQMGQEVILRCVPISNHLYFYWYRQILGQKVEFLVSFYNNEISEKSEIFDDQFSVERPDGSNFTLKIRSTKLEDSAMYFCASKITGSLETQYFGPGTRLLVL.

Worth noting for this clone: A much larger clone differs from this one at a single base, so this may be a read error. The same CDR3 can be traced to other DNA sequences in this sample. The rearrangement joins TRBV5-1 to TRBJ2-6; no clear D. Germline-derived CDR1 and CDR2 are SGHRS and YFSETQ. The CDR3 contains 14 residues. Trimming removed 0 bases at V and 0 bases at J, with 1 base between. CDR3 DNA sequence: TGCGCCAGCAGCTTGGTCTCTGGGGCCAACGTCCTGACTTTC. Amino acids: CASSLVSGANVLTF.

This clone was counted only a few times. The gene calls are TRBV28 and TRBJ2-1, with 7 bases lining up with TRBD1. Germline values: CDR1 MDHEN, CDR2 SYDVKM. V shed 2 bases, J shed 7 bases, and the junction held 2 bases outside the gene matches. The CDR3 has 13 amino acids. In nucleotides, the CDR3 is TGTGCCAGCAGTTTACTCAGGGGGAATGAGCAGTTCTTC. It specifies CASSLLRGNEQFF. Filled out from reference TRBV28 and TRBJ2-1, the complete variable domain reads DVKVTQSSRYLVKRTGEKVFLECVQDMDHENMFWYRQDPGLGLRLIYFSYDVKMKEKGDIPEGYSVSREKKERFSLILESASTNQTSMYLCASSLLRGNEQFFGPGTRLTVL.

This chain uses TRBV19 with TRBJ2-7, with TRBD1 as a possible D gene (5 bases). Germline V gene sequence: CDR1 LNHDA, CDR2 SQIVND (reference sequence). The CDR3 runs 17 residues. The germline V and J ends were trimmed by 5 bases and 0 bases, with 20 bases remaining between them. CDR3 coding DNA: TGTGCCAGTAGTTTAGGGATCAGGGCTACTTTCTCCTACGAGCAGTACTTC. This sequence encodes CASSLGIRATFSYEQYF.

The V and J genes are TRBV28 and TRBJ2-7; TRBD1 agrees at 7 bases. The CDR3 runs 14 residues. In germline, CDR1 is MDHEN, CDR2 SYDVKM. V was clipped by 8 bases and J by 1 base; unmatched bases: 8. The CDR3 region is CASHRTGPSYEQYF. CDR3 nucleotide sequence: TGTGCCAGCCACCGGACAGGCCCTTCCTACGAGCAGTACTTC.